A selection of T cell receptor beta chains follows, all from one sample in a study of T cells in tuberculosis. Sequenced by immunoSEQ multiplex PCR; TCRdb stores in-frame clones only, minus some. This table holds approximately 60,000 clones, under 90% found once. Sequences were obtained from CD1b-GMM tetramer-negative cells sorted from PBMCs. The receptors were sampled from an adult woman with latent tuberculosis. The CDR3 runs from the conserved cysteine through the conserved F or W. A D gene is named only where the DNA matches it firmly. Not every row has a clone size; where given, it reads once, few, many or a size class.

clone_size j_call d_call v_call cdr3_aa cdr3_nt
NA TRBJ1-4 TRBD1 TRBV5-1 CASSLIGTGGEKLFF TGCGCCAGCAGCTTGATAGGGACAGGGGGCGAAAAACTGTTTTTT
NA TRBJ2-1 TRBD2 TRBV19 CASSEASGGIPYNEQFF TGTGCCAGTAGTGAGGCTAGCGGGGGGATACCTTACAATGAGCAGTTCTTC
NA TRBJ2-3 TRBD1 TRBV19 CASSPGQVRTDTQYF TGTGCCAGTAGTCCTGGACAGGTCCGCACAGATACGCAGTATTTT
NA TRBJ2-5 TRBD1 TRBV2 CASSRDRVQETQYF TGTGCCAGCAGTAGAGACAGGGTCCAAGAGACCCAGTACTTC
NA TRBJ2-1 NA TRBV9 CASSPDKVGYNEQFF TGTGCCAGCAGCCCTGACAAGGTGGGCTACAATGAGCAGTTCTTC
medium-sized TRBJ2-7 TRBD2 TRBV7-6 CASSPRTSGGAPEQYF TGTGCCAGCAGCCCACGGACTAGCGGGGGGGCACCCGAGCAGTACTTC
once TRBJ2-1 NA TRBV9 CASSLRQGGDEQFF TGTGCCAGCAGCCTTAGACAGGGCGGGGATGAGCAGTTCTTC
NA TRBJ1-5 NA TRBV28 CASRTPGYGYQPQHF TGTGCCAGCAGAACGCCCGGGTACGGGTATCAGCCCCAGCATTTT
NA TRBJ1-4 TRBD1 TRBV19 CASKRGRGEKLFF TGTGCCAGTAAAAGGGGGCGCGGGGAAAAACTGTTTTTT
NA TRBJ2-6 NA TRBV28 CASSSATGSGANVLTF TGTGCCAGCAGTTCCGCGACAGGCTCTGGGGCCAACGTCCTGACTTTC
NA TRBJ2-5 TRBD1 TRBV25-1 CASSSRGTVQETQYF TGTGCCAGCAGTTCCAGAGGGACAGTCCAAGAGACCCAGTACTTC
NA TRBJ2-7 NA TRBV6-5 CASRSQGSSYEQYF TGTGCCAGCAGGAGTCAGGGGAGCTCCTACGAGCAGTACTTC
NA TRBJ2-3 NA TRBV19 CASSIPPGRGSTDTQYF TGTGCCAGTAGTATACCTCCGGGCAGGGGAAGCACAGATACGCAGTATTTT
NA TRBJ2-3 TRBD2 TRBV5-1 CASSHRSGLAGGNTQYF TGCGCCAGCAGCCACAGATCGGGACTAGCGGGGGGAAACACGCAGTATTTT
few TRBJ1-3 TRBD1 TRBV5-6 CASSLPTGGGFGNTIYF TGTGCCAGCAGCTTACCGACAGGGGGCGGATTTGGAAACACCATATATTTT
NA TRBJ2-5 TRBD2 TRBV7-9 CASSFATSGKETQYF TGTGCCAGCAGCTTCGCCACTAGCGGGAAAGAGACCCAGTACTTC
NA TRBJ1-2 NA TRBV28 CASSLPGKASNYGYTF TGTGCCAGCAGTTTACCGGGGAAGGCCTCTAACTATGGCTACACCTTC
NA TRBJ2-3 TRBD2 TRBV5-1 CASSLEGGSSTDTQYF TGCGCCAGCAGCTTGGAAGGCGGGAGTAGCACAGATACGCAGTATTTT
NA TRBJ2-6 NA TRBV28 CASSLVQGNPGANVLTF TGTGCCAGCAGTTTAGTGCAGGGGAACCCTGGGGCCAACGTCCTGACTTTC
NA TRBJ1-2 TRBD1 TRBV10-3 CAISESGTGRGYTF TGTGCCATCAGTGAGTCTGGGACAGGGAGGGGCTACACCTTC
NA TRBJ1-6 NA TRBV2 CAILTGDPDSYNSPLHF TGTGCCATACTTACGGGGGACCCCGACTCCTATAATTCACCCCTCCACTTT
NA TRBJ2-3 TRBD2 TRBV29-1 CSVERGGRTDTQYF TGCAGCGTTGAGCGGGGGGGCCGGACAGATACGCAGTATTTT
NA TRBJ2-2 TRBD1 TRBV19 CASSIRTGGLSGTGELFF TGTGCCAGTAGTATAAGGACAGGGGGCTTATCGGGGACCGGGGAGCTGTTTTTT
NA TRBJ1-1 NA TRBV9 CASSSFGETEAFF TGTGCCAGCAGCTCTTTCGGGGAAACTGAAGCTTTCTTT
once TRBJ2-2 TRBD2 TRBV4-2 CASSQALLAANTGELFF TGTGCCAGCAGCCAAGCCTTACTAGCGGCGAACACCGGGGAGCTGTTTTTT
NA TRBJ2-3 TRBD1 TRBV28 CASSRDRDNTDTQYF TGTGCCAGCAGCCGGGACAGGGATAACACAGATACGCAGTATTTT
NA TRBJ2-1 TRBD1 TRBV5-1 CASSPDRESYNEQFF TGCGCCAGCAGCCCGGACAGGGAATCCTACAATGAGCAGTTCTTC
NA TRBJ1-6 TRBD1 TRBV14 CASSRRTGYNSPLHF TGTGCCAGCAGCCGCCGGACAGGTTATAATTCACCCCTCCACTTT
NA TRBJ2-1 TRBD1 TRBV18 CASSHGQGAPYNEQFF TGTGCCAGCTCACACGGACAGGGGGCCCCCTACAATGAGCAGTTCTTC